This is a list of T cell receptor beta chains from one sample in a study of blood T cell repertoires in COVID-19. The protocol was immunoSEQ multiplex PCR, while the TCRdb copy is restricted to in-frame clones and leaves out a portion. The table has roughly 26,000 clones, less than 85% seen once. Sequenced sample: peripheral blood. These receptors were obtained from a human donor in a cohort sampled during active COVID-19. Each CDR3 is given with its conserved first and last residue. Each record gives: CDR3 length, V gene, CDR3 protein.

16 | TRBV14 | CASSRQQGVLREKLFF
15 | TRBV18 | CASSPLLASTDTQYF
15 | TRBV27 | CASSTGGTGLGEQFF
15 | TRBV6-6 | CASVYGGPTTDTQYF
16 | TRBV4-3 | CASSQDSGYSGNTIYF
16 | TRBV5-1 | CASSLIPAGGPNEQFF
13 | TRBV10-2 | CASRSGGRTEAFF
13 | TRBV7-8 | CASSLGQNTEAFF
13 | TRBV2 | CASSAYRQETQYF
16 | TRBV7-2 | CASSRLGQDVTNGYTF
13 | TRBV3-1/TRBV3-2 | CASSLQGVYEQYF
14 | TRBV19 | CASSPQTGALEAFF
14 | TRBV19 | CASTLKGSGAVKYF
16 | TRBV7-2 | CASSLVSSGRNGEQYF
17 | TRBV19 | CASSIRSASGAYNEQFF
15 | TRBV14 | CASSQEQATNEKLFF
13 | TRBV6-6 | CASTPDGSYEQYF
16 | TRBV11-2 | CASSLDFLAVRYEQYF